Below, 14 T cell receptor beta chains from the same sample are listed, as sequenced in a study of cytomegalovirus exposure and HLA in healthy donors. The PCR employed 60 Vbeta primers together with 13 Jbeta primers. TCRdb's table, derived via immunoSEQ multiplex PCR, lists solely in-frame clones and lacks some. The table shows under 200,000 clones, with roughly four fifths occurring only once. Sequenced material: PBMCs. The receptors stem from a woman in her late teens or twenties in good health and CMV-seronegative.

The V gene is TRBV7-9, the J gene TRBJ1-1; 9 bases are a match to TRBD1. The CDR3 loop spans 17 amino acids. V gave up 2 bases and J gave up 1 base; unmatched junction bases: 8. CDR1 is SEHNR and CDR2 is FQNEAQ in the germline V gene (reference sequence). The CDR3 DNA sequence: TGTGCCAGCAGCTTACCGGACAGGGGAGTATGGAACACTGAAGCTTTCTTT. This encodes CASSLPDRGVWNTEAFF.

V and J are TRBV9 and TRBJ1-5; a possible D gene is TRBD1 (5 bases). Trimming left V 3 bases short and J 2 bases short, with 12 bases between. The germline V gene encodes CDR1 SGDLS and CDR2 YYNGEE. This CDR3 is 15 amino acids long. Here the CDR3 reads CASSEGLSGNQPQHF. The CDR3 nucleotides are TGTGCCAGCAGCGAGGGGCTATCTGGCAATCAGCCCCAGCATTTT.

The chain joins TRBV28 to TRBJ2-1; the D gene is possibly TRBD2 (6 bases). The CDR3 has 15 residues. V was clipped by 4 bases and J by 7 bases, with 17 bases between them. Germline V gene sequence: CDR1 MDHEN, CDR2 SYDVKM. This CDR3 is CASSSDLSRGNEQFF. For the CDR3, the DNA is TGTGCCAGCAGTTCGGACTTGTCCCGGGGGAATGAGCAGTTCTTC.

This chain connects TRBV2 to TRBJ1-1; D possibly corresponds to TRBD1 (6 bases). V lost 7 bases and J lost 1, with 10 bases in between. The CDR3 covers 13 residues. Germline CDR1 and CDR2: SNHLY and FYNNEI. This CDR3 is CASKGQRNTEAFF. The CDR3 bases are TGTGCCAGCAAGGGACAAAGGAACACTGAAGCTTTCTTT.

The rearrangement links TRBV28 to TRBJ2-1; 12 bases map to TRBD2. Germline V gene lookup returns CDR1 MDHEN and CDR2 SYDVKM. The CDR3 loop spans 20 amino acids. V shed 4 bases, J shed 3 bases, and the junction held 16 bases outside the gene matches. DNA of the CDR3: TGTGCCAGCAGTTCCCTGATGGAGCTGACTAGCGGGAGCTACTACAATGAGCAGTTCTTC. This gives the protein CASSSLMELTSGSYYNEQFF. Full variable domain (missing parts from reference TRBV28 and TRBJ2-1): DVKVTQSSRYLVKRTGEKVFLECVQDMDHENMFWYRQDPGLGLRLIYFSYDVKMKEKGDIPEGYSVSREKKERFSLILESASTNQTSMYLCASSSLMELTSGSYYNEQFFGPGTRLTVL.

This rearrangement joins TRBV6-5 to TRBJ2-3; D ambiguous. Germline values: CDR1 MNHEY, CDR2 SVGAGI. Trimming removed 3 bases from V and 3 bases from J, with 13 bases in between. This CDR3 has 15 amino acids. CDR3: CASSYYSKSTDTQYF. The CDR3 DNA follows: TGTGCCAGCAGTTATTATAGTAAATCAACAGATACGCAGTATTTT.

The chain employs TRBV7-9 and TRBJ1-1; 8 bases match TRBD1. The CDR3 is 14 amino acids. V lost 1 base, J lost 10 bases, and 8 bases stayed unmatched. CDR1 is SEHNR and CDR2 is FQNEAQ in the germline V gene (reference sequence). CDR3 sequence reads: CASSLGGQATGAFF. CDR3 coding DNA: TGTGCCAGCAGCTTAGGGGGACAGGCGACAGGAGCTTTCTTT.

The CDR3 region has the DNA TGTGCCAGCAGTTACGAATCAGCGGTAGCAAAGACTGAAGCTTTCTTT. Translation gives CASSYESAVAKTEAFF. V usage is TRBV6-5 and J usage is TRBJ1-1; D gene unclear. V was cut by 2 bases and J by 5 bases, with 18 bases left in between. The CDR3 contains 16 residues. Germline values: CDR1 MNHEY, CDR2 SVGAGI.

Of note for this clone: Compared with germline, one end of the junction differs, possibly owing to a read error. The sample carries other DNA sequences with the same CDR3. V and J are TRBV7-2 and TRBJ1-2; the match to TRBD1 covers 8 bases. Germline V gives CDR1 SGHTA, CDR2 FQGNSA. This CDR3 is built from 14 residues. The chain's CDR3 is CASRGDRNNYGYTF. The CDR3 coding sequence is TGTGCCAGCAGGGGGGACAGGAATAACTATGGCTATACCTTC.

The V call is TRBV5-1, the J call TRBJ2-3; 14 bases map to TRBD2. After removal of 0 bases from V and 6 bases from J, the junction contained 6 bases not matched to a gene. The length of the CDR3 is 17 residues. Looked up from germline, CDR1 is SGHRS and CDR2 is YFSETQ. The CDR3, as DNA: TGCGCCAGCAGCTTGGAGGGGACTAGCGGGAGATCCGATACGCAGTATTTT. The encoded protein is CASSLEGTSGRSDTQYF.

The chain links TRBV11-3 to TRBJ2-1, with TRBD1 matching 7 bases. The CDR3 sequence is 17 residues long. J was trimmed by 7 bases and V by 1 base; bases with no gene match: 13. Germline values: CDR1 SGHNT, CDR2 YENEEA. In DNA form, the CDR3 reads TGTGCCAGCAGCTTAGGCAAGGGGGCAGGGGGACAAAATGAGCAGTTCTTC. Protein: CASSLGKGAGGQNEQFF.

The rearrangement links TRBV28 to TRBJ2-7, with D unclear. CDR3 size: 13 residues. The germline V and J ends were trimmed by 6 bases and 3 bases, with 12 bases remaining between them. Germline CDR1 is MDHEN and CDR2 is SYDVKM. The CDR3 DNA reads TGTGCCAGCAGCCCCCTAGGATACTACGAGCAGTACTTC. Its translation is CASSPLGYYEQYF.

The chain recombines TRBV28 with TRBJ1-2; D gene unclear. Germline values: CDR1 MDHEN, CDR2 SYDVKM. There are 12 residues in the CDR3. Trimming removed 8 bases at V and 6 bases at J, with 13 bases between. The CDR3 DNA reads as TGTGCCAGCCTGCGGCAGAGCCATGGCTACACCTTC. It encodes CASLRQSHGYTF.

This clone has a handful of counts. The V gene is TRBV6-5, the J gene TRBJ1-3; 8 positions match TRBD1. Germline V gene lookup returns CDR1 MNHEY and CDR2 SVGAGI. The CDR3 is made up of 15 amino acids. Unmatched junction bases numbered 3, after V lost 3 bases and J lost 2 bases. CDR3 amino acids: CASSYTTGAGNTIYF. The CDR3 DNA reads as TGTGCCAGCAGTTATACGACAGGGGCTGGAAACACCATATATTTT.